Listed here is a single T cell receptor (beta chain). Its antigen is not identified. This specimen includes other DNA sequences encoding the same CDR3. The CDR3 is 12 amino acids. With 6 bases removed from V and 4 bases from J, the gap between germline ends came to 7 bases. CDR1 SNHLY and CDR2 FYNNEI come from the germline V gene. Here immunoSEQ multiplex PCR was the method, and the copy in TCRdb shows in-frame clones only, minus some. Here the sample spans 550,000 to 750,000 clones, just over 90% being singletons. This record belongs to a study of shared clonotypes between healthy human individuals. The study, taken as a whole, reports: Blood was the sole source, and tissue repertoires probably differ. Among donors, sharing of clonotypes was expected to be affected by sequencing depth. Clonotypes that were shared across four donors made up 4.5% to 5% of naive CD4 clonotypes.

Naive CD8 cells, CD45RO-negative and positively selected for CCR7, excluded terminally differentiated effector memory CD45RA+ cells. The chain combines TRBV2 with TRBJ2-1; possibly TRBD2 for D (5 bases). The sequence derives from a man aged 30 to 39 in good health. Sequenced material: naive CD8+ T cells sorted from blood. Here the CDR3 DNA reads TGTGCCAGCAGGGGCGGGTACAATGAGCAGTTCTTC. It translates to CASRGGYNEQFF.